The rows below give T cell receptor beta chains drawn from one sample of a study of spatial heterogeneity in lung cancer. TCRdb re-called the 5' RACE reads with MiXCR, one entry per CDR3 protein. The table shows 12,000 to 15,000 distinct CDR3 sequences, with under 8% occurring only once. The input for sequencing was lung tumor tissue, taken at surgery. Every receptor here comes from a male donor with early-stage non-small cell lung cancer. The CDR3 runs from the conserved cysteine through the conserved F or W. D genes are given only for firm matches. Some rows have no size entry. The others give once, few or many, or a class for an expanded clone.

D gene: -
V gene: TRBV20-1
clone size: -
CDR3 length: 15
J gene: TRBJ2-2
CDR3 protein: CSARRDTANTGELFF
CDR3 DNA: TGCAGTGCTCGCCGGGACACCGCGAACACCGGGGAGCTGTTTTTT

D gene: -
V gene: TRBV12-5
clone size: few
CDR3 length: 13
J gene: TRBJ1-1
CDR3 protein: CASGFHRNTEAFF
CDR3 DNA: TGTGCTAGTGGTTTCCATAGGAACACTGAAGCTTTCTTT

D gene: TRBD2
V gene: TRBV5-4
clone size: once
CDR3 length: 14
J gene: TRBJ2-5
CDR3 protein: CASGRREGEETQYF
CDR3 DNA: TGTGCCAGCGGCCGACGGGAGGGCGAGGAGACCCAGTACTTC

D gene: TRBD2
V gene: TRBV29-1
clone size: few
CDR3 length: 16
J gene: TRBJ2-1
CDR3 protein: CSVGGAGGPIRNEQFF
CDR3 DNA: TGCAGCGTTGGGGGAGCGGGAGGGCCTATAAGAAATGAGCAGTTCTTC

D gene: -
V gene: TRBV30
clone size: few
CDR3 length: 14
J gene: TRBJ2-7
CDR3 protein: CAWTRDLRGYEQYF
CDR3 DNA: TGTGCCTGGACTAGGGACCTAAGGGGCTACGAGCAGTACTTC

D gene: TRBD1
V gene: TRBV7-2
clone size: many
CDR3 length: 15
J gene: TRBJ2-5
CDR3 protein: CASSLEGTGEETQYF
CDR3 DNA: TGTGCCAGCAGCTTAGAGGGGACAGGGGAAGAGACCCAGTACTTC

D gene: TRBD1
V gene: TRBV7-8
clone size: -
CDR3 length: 14
J gene: TRBJ2-7
CDR3 protein: CASSGRDRGIGQYF
CDR3 DNA: TGTGCCAGCAGCGGCCGGGACAGGGGTATCGGGCAGTACTTC

D gene: -
V gene: TRBV20-1
clone size: many
CDR3 length: 15
J gene: TRBJ1-4
CDR3 protein: CSAAPNRGTREKLFF
CDR3 DNA: TGCAGTGCTGCCCCCAACCGGGGCACGCGAGAAAAACTGTTTTTT

D gene: -
V gene: TRBV3-1
clone size: many
CDR3 length: 15
J gene: TRBJ1-1
CDR3 protein: CASSQGLGWIFEAFF
CDR3 DNA: TGTGCCAGCAGCCAAGGCTTGGGGTGGATATTTGAAGCTTTCTTT

D gene: -
V gene: TRBV19
clone size: medium-sized
CDR3 length: 13
J gene: TRBJ1-5
CDR3 protein: CASQLGVGQPQHF
CDR3 DNA: TGTGCCAGTCAATTGGGGGTAGGTCAGCCCCAGCATTTT

D gene: TRBD1
V gene: TRBV12-3/TRBV12-4
clone size: medium-sized
CDR3 length: 14
J gene: TRBJ2-2
CDR3 protein: CASSFDRVTGELFF
CDR3 DNA: TGTGCCAGCAGTTTCGACAGGGTGACCGGGGAGCTGTTTTTT

D gene: TRBD1
V gene: TRBV19
clone size: -
CDR3 length: 15
J gene: TRBJ1-5
CDR3 protein: CASSIPGQGTQPRHF
CDR3 DNA: TGTGCCAGTAGTATCCCAGGACAGGGAACTCAGCCCCGGCATTTT

D gene: -
V gene: TRBV19
clone size: -
CDR3 length: 14
J gene: TRBJ1-5
CDR3 protein: CASRGRGAYQPQHF
CDR3 DNA: TGTGCCAGTAGGGGCAGGGGCGCGTATCAGCCCCAGCATTTT

D gene: -
V gene: TRBV5-1
clone size: many
CDR3 length: 15
J gene: TRBJ1-2
CDR3 protein: CASSLPRAGAAGYTF
CDR3 DNA: TGCGCCAGCAGCTTGCCCAGAGCTGGAGCAGCGGGCTACACCTTC

D gene: -
V gene: TRBV7-2
clone size: many
CDR3 length: 13
J gene: TRBJ1-1
CDR3 protein: CASSLEAQGRAFF
CDR3 DNA: TGTGCCAGCAGCCTCGAAGCTCAGGGTAGGGCTTTCTTT

D gene: -
V gene: TRBV20-1
clone size: many
CDR3 length: 12
J gene: TRBJ1-2
CDR3 protein: CSARADSDGYTF
CDR3 DNA: TGCAGTGCTAGGGCAGACAGCGATGGCTACACCTTC

D gene: -
V gene: TRBV19
clone size: -
CDR3 length: 14
J gene: TRBJ2-1
CDR3 protein: CASSRGGGPNEQFF
CDR3 DNA: TGTGCCAGTAGTCGGGGCGGGGGCCCCAATGAGCAGTTCTTC

D gene: TRBD1
V gene: TRBV7-6
clone size: medium-sized
CDR3 length: 15
J gene: TRBJ1-1
CDR3 protein: CASSLRTGTNTEAFF
CDR3 DNA: TGTGCCAGCAGCTTAAGGACAGGGACGAACACTGAAGCTTTCTTT

D gene: TRBD1
V gene: TRBV7-2
clone size: few
CDR3 length: 16
J gene: TRBJ1-5
CDR3 protein: CASSLLPDRVNQPQHF
CDR3 DNA: TGTGCCAGCAGCTTACTACCGGACAGGGTCAATCAGCCCCAGCATTTT

D gene: -
V gene: TRBV6-2/TRBV6-3
clone size: -
CDR3 length: 14
J gene: TRBJ2-3
CDR3 protein: CASSYSRLSDTQYF
CDR3 DNA: TGTGCCAGCAGTTACTCGCGTCTCTCAGATACGCAGTATTTT

D gene: -
V gene: TRBV2
clone size: many
CDR3 length: 12
J gene: TRBJ2-2
CDR3 protein: CASSGDTGELFF
CDR3 DNA: TGTGCCAGCAGTGGGGACACCGGGGAGCTGTTTTTT

D gene: -
V gene: TRBV12-3/TRBV12-4
clone size: -
CDR3 length: 12
J gene: TRBJ2-3
CDR3 protein: CASSPVTDTQYF
CDR3 DNA: TGTGCCAGCAGTCCCGTCACAGATACGCAGTATTTT

D gene: TRBD2
V gene: TRBV10-3
clone size: -
CDR3 length: 14
J gene: TRBJ2-5
CDR3 protein: CAISGTSGKETQYF
CDR3 DNA: TGTGCCATCAGTGGGACTAGCGGGAAAGAGACCCAGTACTTC

D gene: -
V gene: TRBV2
clone size: many
CDR3 length: 14
J gene: TRBJ2-3
CDR3 protein: CASNGLLRTDTQYF
CDR3 DNA: TGTGCCAGCAACGGACTCCTCCGCACAGATACGCAGTATTTT

D gene: -
V gene: TRBV4-3
clone size: few
CDR3 length: 14
J gene: TRBJ2-1
CDR3 protein: CASSQAARANEQFF
CDR3 DNA: TGCGCCAGCAGCCAAGCAGCGCGCGCGAATGAGCAGTTCTTC

D gene: -
V gene: TRBV5-4
clone size: few
CDR3 length: 14
J gene: TRBJ2-3
CDR3 protein: CASSFLASTDTQYF
CDR3 DNA: TGTGCCAGCAGCTTCCTAGCTAGCACAGATACGCAGTATTTT

D gene: -
V gene: TRBV18
clone size: many
CDR3 length: 14
J gene: TRBJ2-7
CDR3 protein: CASSPVAGPYEQYF
CDR3 DNA: TGTGCCAGCTCACCAGTCGCAGGGCCCTACGAGCAGTACTTC

D gene: -
V gene: TRBV7-2
clone size: -
CDR3 length: 14
J gene: TRBJ1-6
CDR3 protein: CASSFGTRHSPLHF
CDR3 DNA: TGTGCCAGCAGCTTCGGGACACGTCATTCACCCCTCCACTTT

D gene: TRBD1
V gene: TRBV30
clone size: many
CDR3 length: 15
J gene: TRBJ2-1
CDR3 protein: CAWRPGTGGFNEQFF
CDR3 DNA: TGTGCCTGGAGGCCCGGGACAGGGGGCTTTAATGAGCAGTTCTTC